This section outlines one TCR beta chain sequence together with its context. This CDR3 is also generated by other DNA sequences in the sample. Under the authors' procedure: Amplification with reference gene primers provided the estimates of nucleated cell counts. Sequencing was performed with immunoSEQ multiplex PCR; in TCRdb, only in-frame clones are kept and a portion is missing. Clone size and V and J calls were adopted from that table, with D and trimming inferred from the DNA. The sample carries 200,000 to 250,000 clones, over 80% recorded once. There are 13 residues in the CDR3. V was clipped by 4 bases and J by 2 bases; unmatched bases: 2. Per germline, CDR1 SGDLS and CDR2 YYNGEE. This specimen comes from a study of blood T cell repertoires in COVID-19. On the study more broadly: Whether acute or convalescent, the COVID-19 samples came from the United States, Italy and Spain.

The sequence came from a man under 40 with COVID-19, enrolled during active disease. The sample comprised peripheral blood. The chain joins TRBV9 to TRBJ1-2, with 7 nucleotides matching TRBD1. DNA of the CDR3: TGTGCCAGCAGCCGGGACAGAAACTATGGCTACACCTTC. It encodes CASSRDRNYGYTF.